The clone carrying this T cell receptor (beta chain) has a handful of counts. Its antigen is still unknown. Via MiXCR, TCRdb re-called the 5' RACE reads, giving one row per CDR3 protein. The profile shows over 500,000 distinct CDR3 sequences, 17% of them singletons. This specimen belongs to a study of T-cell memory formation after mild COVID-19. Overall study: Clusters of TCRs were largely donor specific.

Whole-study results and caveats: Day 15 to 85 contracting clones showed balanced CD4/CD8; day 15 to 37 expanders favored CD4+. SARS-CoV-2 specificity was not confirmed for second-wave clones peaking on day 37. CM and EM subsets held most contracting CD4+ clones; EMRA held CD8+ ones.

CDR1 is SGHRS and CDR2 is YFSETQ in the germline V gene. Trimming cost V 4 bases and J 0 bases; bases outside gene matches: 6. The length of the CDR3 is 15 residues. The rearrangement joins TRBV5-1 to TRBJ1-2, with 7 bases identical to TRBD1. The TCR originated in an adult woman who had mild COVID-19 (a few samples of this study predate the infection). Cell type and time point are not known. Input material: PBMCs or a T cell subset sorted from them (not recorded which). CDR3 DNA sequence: TGCGCCAGCAGCCGTGGGACAGATACTAACTATGGCTACACCTTC. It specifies CASSRGTDTNYGYTF.